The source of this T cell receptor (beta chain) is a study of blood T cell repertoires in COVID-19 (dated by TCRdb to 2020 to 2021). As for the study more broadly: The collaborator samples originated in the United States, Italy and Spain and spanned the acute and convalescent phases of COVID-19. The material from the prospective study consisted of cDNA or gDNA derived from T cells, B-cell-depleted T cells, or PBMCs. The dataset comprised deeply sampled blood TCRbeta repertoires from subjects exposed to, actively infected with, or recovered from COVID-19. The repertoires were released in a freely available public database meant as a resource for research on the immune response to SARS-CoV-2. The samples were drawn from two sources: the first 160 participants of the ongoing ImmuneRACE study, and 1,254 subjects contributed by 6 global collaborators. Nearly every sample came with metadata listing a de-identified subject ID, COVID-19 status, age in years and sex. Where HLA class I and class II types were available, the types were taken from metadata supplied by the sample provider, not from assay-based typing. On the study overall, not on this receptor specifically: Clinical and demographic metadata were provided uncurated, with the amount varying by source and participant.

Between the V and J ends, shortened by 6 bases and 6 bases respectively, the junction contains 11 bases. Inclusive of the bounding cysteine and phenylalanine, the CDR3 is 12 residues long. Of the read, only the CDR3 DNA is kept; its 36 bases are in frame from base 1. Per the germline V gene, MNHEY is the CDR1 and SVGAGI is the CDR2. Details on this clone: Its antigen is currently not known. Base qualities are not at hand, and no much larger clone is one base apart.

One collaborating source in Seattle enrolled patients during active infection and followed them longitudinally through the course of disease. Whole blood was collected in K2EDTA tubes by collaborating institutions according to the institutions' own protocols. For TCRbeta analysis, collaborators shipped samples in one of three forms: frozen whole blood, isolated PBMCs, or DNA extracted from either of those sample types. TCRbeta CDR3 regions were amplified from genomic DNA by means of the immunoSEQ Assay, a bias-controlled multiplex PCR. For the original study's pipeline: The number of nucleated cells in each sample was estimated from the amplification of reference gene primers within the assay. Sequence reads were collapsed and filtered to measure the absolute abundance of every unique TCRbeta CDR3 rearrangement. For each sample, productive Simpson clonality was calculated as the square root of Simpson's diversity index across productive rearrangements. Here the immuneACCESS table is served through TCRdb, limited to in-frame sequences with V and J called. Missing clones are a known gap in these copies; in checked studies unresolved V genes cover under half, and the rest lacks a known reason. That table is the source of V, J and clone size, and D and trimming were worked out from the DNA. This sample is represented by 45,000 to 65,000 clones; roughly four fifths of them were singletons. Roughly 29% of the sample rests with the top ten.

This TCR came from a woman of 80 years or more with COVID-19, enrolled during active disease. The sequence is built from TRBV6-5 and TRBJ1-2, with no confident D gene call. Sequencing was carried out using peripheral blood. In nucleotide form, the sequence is TGTGCCAGCAGCCCCCGCGGCGATGGCTACACCTTC. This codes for CASSPRGDGYTF.